This T cell receptor beta chain was recovered during a study of human T cells and chemical hapten exposure. Study results and limitations: Among expanded TCRs, significantly more large CDR3 similarity clusters formed than among controls.

TCRdb redid the calling of the RACE reads with MiXCR, one entry per CDR3 protein. The sample records fewer than 300,000 distinct CDR3 sequences, 7% to 10% being singletons. Time point specified: pre-sensitization, week 0. Documented treatment: therapeutic diphenylcyclopropenone sensitization with weekly scalp DPC. About this clonotype itself: Its matching antigen is unknown.

The CDR3 sequence is 16 residues long. Germline loops: CDR1 LGHNA, CDR2 YSLEER. The ends lost 0 bases at V and 5 bases at J; junction bases unmatched: 5. The chain uses TRBV4-3 and TRBJ2-1, with TRBD2 matching 9 bases. The receptor was derived from a woman in her 40s with alopecia areata. Some clones in this sample may be carry-over from other donors' samples. The sequenced sample was whole blood, obtained in connection with sensitization to the hapten diphenylcyclopropenone (DPC). CDR3 bases: TGCGCCAGCAGCCAAGACCCGAGACTAGCGGACAATGAGCAGTTCTTC. Amino acid sequence: CASSQDPRLADNEQFF.